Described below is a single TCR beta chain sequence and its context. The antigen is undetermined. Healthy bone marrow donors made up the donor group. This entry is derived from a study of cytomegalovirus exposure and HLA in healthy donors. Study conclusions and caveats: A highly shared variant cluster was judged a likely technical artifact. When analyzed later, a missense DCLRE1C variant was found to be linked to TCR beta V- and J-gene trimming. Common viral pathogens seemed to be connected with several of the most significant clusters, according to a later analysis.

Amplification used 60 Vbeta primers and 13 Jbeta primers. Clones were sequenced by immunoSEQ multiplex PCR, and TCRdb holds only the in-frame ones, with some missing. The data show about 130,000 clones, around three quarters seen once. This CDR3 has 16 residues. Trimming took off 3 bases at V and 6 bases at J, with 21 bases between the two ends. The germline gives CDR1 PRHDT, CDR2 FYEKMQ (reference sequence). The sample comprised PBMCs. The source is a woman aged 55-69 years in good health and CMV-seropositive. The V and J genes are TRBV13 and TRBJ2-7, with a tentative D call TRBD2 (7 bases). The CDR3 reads CASSFGSGGAAAEQYF. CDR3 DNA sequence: TGTGCCAGCAGCTTTGGAAGTGGGGGGGCTGCCGCCGAGCAGTACTTC.